One and the same sample provided the 10 T cell receptor beta chains below, sequenced in a study of blood T cell repertoires in COVID-19. Only in-frame clones appear in the TCRdb table, and some are missing; sequencing was by immunoSEQ multiplex PCR. The sample lists a few hundred thousand clones, 70% to 90% occurring once. The sequencing input was peripheral blood. The receptors come from a woman aged 55-70 years with acute or convalescent COVID-19.

In this sample, this clone turned up once. The chain combines TRBV2 with TRBJ1-6; 9 nucleotides match TRBD1. CDR1 SNHLY and CDR2 FYNNEI come from the germline V gene. V lost 7 bases, J lost 11 bases, and 9 bases stayed unmatched. There are 14 residues in the CDR3. As DNA, the CDR3 is TGTGCCAGCACTCCGGGACAGGGAATAACACCCCTCCACTTT. Translated: CASTPGQGITPLHF.

The chain is built from TRBV6-2 or TRBV6-3 and TRBJ2-1, with no clear D. CDR1 MNHEY and CDR2 SVGEGT come from the germline V gene. With 4 bases removed from V and 12 bases from J, the gap between germline ends came to 13 bases. This CDR3 contains 12 residues. The CDR3: CASSLLASGQFF. For the CDR3, the DNA is TGTGCCAGCAGTTTGTTGGCCTCGGGGCAGTTCTTC.

The chain is built from TRBV11-2 and TRBJ2-1, with a possible D match to TRBD1 (5 bases). The germline V gene encodes CDR1 SGHAT and CDR2 FQNNGV. This CDR3 is 15 amino acids long. Trimming removed 5 bases from V and 5 bases from J, with 16 bases in between. CDR3 sequence: CASSQWGLQDNEQFF. The CDR3 bases are TGTGCCAGCAGCCAATGGGGCCTCCAAGACAATGAGCAGTTCTTC.

V is TRBV27 and J is TRBJ2-7; TRBD2 agrees at 8 bases. Germline V lookup: CDR1 MNHEY, CDR2 SMNVEV (reference sequence). With 5 bases clipped from V and 4 bases from J, the junction kept 7 bases outside the gene matches. The CDR3 runs to 14 residues. CDR3 bases: TGTGCCAGCAGTCCTAGCGGGCCAGGTTACGAGCAGTACTTC. Its translation: CASSPSGPGYEQYF.

Only a few counts were recorded for this clone. This chain uses TRBV5-1 with TRBJ1-3; D is unresolved. This CDR3 is 14 amino acids long. Germline V CDR1 and CDR2: SGHRS, YFSETQ. V lost 4 bases to trimming and J lost 2 bases, with 10 bases between them. CDR3 residues: CASSATGPGNTIYF. The CDR3 DNA sequence: TGCGCCAGCAGCGCAACGGGTCCTGGAAACACCATATATTTT.

The chain carries TRBV7-6 and TRBJ2-5; D is possibly TRBD2 (5 bases). This CDR3 is built from 12 residues. Trimming stripped 6 bases from V and 5 bases from J, with 10 bases between. Germline V gives CDR1 SGHVS, CDR2 FNYEAQ. The DNA of the CDR3 is TGTGCCAGCAGTAAAGAGCGGGAGACCCAGTACTTC. Translated, it gives CASSKERETQYF.

The rearrangement uses TRBV7-2 and TRBJ1-6; D gene uncertain. Germline CDR1 reads SGHTA; CDR2 reads FQGNSA. Trimming took off 1 base at V and 6 bases at J, with 7 bases between the two ends. The CDR3 contains 14 residues. This CDR3 reads CASSLGGGNSPLHF. The DNA for the CDR3 is TGTGCCAGCAGCTTAGGCGGCGGTAATTCACCCCTCCACTTT. The entire variable domain, with the rest obtained from reference TRBV7-2 and TRBJ1-6, is as follows: GAGVSQSPSNKVTEKGKDVELRCDPISGHTALYWYRQSLGQGLEFLIYFQGNSAPDKSGLPSDRFSAERTGGSVSTLTIQRTQQEDSAVYLCASSLGGGNSPLHFGNGTRLTVT.

The V call is TRBV14, the J call TRBJ2-1; possible D gene TRBD2, 6 bases. The CDR3 contains 15 residues. Between the trimmed V and J ends, which lost 4 bases and 4 bases, there was a span of 14 bases. CDR1 is SGHDN, CDR2 FVKESK, per germline. The CDR3 here is CASSPDLAAYNEQFF. The CDR3 DNA reads as TGTGCCAGCAGCCCCGATTTAGCGGCATACAATGAGCAGTTCTTC.

J is TRBJ2-5 and V is TRBV11-2; 10 bases are shared with TRBD1. V trimming: 4 bases; J trimming: 2 bases; junction bases outside the gene matches: 1. Looked up from germline, CDR1 is SGHAT and CDR2 is FQNNGV. The CDR3 covers 14 residues. The CDR3 here is CASSWTGGQETQYF. CDR3 sequence (DNA): TGTGCCAGCAGCTGGACAGGGGGGCAAGAGACCCAGTACTTC.

The gene calls are TRBV4-3 and TRBJ2-2, with 9 bases identical to TRBD1. This CDR3 comprises 15 residues. V lost 1 base and J lost 4; bases outside the gene matches: 1. Per the germline V gene, CDR1 is LGHNA and CDR2 is YSLEER. CDR3 residues: CASSQGQGVTGELFF. The CDR3 bases are TGCGCCAGCAGCCAAGGACAGGGGGTCACCGGGGAGCTGTTTTTT.